This T cell receptor beta chain was sequenced during a study of blood T cell repertoires in COVID-19. Overall study context: Acute and convalescent COVID-19 samples came from the United States, Italy and Spain.

Germline V gene sequence: CDR1 SGHTA, CDR2 FQGNSA. V lost 5 bases, J lost 4 bases, and 11 bases lay in between. The CDR3 totals 13 residues. Produced via immunoSEQ multiplex PCR; TCRdb's table is partial and in-frame only. The sample contains around 700,000 clones, 85% to 90% of which appear only once. The chain combines TRBV7-2 with TRBJ1-2; TRBD1 might be the D (6 bases). The sample consisted of peripheral blood. The TCR was taken from a woman aged 18-30 years with acute or convalescent COVID-19. This CDR3 reads CASSPEGGYGYTF. The CDR3, as DNA: TGTGCCAGCAGCCCTGAAGGGGGCTATGGCTACACCTTC. The entire variable domain, with the rest obtained from reference TRBV7-2 and TRBJ1-2, is as follows: GAGVSQSPSNKVTEKGKDVELRCDPISGHTALYWYRQSLGQGLEFLIYFQGNSAPDKSGLPSDRFSAERTGGSVSTLTIQRTQQEDSAVYLCASSPEGGYGYTFGSGTRLTVV.